This TCR beta chain was captured in a study of T-cell memory formation after mild COVID-19. V was clipped by 3 bases and J by 5 bases, with 11 bases between them. There are 14 residues in the CDR3. CDR1 and CDR2 from the germline V gene are KGHSH and LQKENI. Each CDR3 protein gets one entry after TCRdb re-called the 5' RACE reads with MiXCR. Of roughly 240,000 distinct CDR3 sequences listed, approximately 15% are singletons. This sequence originates from an adult woman who had mild COVID-19 (a few samples of this study predate the infection). Cell type and time point are not known. The sample comprised PBMCs or a T cell subset sorted from them (not recorded which). The chain uses TRBV18 and TRBJ1-5; D unclear. CDR3 nucleotide sequence: TGTGCCAGCTCACCCCTTCGGGGAGATCAGCCCCAGCATTTT. It is translated as CASSPLRGDQPQHF.